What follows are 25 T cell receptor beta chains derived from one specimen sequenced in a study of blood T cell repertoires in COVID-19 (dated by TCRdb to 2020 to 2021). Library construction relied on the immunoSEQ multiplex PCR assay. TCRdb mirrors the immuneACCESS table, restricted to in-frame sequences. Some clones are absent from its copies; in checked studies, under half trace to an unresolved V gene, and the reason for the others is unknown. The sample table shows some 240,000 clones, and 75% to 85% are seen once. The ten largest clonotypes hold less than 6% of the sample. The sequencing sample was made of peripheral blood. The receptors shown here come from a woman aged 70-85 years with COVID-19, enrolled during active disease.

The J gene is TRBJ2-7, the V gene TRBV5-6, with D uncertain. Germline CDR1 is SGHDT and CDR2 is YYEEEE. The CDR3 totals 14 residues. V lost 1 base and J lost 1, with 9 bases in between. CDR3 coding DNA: TGTGCCAGCAGCTTGTGGGCAGTGTCCTACGAGCAGTACTTC. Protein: CASSLWAVSYEQYF.

This chain's CDR3 is CASSLRAGTGPGNTIYF. CDR3 sequence (DNA): TGTGCCAGCAGCCTCAGAGCCGGGACAGGGCCTGGAAACACCATATATTTT. The genes are TRBV7-9 and TRBJ1-3; 9 bases are a match to TRBD1. Looked up from germline, CDR1 is SEHNR and CDR2 is FQNEAQ (reference sequence). Trimming cost V 5 bases and J 2 bases; bases outside gene matches: 10. This CDR3 has 17 amino acids.

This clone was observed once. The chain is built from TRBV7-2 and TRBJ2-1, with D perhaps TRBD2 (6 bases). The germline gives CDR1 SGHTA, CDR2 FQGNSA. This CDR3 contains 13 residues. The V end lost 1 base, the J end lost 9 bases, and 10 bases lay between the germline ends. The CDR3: CASSLVRRGEQFF. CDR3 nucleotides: TGTGCCAGCAGCTTAGTAAGGAGGGGTGAGCAGTTCTTC.

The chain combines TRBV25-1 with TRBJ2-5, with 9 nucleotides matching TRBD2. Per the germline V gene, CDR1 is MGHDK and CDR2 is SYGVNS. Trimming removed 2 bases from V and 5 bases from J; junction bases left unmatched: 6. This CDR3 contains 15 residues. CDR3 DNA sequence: TGTGCCAGCAGTGAAGGCGGGAGGGCCGTGGAGACCCAGTACTTC. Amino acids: CASSEGGRAVETQYF.

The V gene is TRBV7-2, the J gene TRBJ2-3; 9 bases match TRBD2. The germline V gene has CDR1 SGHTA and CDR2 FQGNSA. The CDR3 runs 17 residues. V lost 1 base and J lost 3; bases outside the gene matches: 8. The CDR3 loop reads CASSLVPGLATTDTQYF. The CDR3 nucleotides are TGTGCCAGCAGCTTAGTCCCGGGACTAGCAACTACAGATACGCAGTATTTT. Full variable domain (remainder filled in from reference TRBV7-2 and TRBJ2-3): GAGVSQSPSNKVTEKGKDVELRCDPISGHTALYWYRQSLGQGLEFLIYFQGNSAPDKSGLPSDRFSAERTGGSVSTLTIQRTQQEDSAVYLCASSLVPGLATTDTQYFGPGTRLTVL.

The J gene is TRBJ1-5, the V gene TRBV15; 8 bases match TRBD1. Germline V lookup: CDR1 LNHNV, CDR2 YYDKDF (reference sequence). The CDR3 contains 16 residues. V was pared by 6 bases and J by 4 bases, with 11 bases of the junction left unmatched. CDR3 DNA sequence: TGTGCCACCAGTAGAAAGGGACAGGCGACGAATCAGCCCCAGCATTTT. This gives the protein CATSRKGQATNQPQHF.

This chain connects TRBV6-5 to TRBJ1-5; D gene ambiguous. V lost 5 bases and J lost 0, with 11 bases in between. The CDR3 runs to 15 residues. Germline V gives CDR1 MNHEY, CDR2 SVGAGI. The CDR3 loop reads CASSMWASSNQPQHF. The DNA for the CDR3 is TGTGCCAGCAGTATGTGGGCCTCTAGCAATCAGCCCCAGCATTTT.

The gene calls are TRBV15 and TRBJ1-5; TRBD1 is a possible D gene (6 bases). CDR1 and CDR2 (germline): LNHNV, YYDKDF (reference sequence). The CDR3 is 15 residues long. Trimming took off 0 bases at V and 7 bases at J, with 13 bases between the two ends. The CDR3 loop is CATSRERQGLQPQHF. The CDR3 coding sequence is TGTGCCACCAGCAGAGAAAGGCAGGGGCTACAGCCCCAGCATTTT.

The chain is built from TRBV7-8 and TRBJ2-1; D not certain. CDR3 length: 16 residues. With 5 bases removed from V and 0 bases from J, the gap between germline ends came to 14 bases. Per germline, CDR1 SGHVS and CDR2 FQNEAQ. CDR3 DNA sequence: TGTGCCAGCAGCCCCTTTGGGCCATCCTCCTACAATGAGCAGTTCTTC. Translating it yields CASSPFGPSSYNEQFF.

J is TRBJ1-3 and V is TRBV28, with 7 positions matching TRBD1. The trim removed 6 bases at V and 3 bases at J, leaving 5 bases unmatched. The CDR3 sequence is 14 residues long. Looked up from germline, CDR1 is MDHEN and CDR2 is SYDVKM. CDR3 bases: TGTGCCAGCAGACTCGGGACAGTTGGAAACACCATATATTTT. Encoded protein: CASRLGTVGNTIYF. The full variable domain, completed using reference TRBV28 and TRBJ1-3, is DVKVTQSSRYLVKRTGEKVFLECVQDMDHENMFWYRQDPGLGLRLIYFSYDVKMKEKGDIPEGYSVSREKKERFSLILESASTNQTSMYLCASRLGTVGNTIYFGEGSWLTVV.

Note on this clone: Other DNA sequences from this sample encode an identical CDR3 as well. DNA for the CDR3: TGTGCCAGCAGTGAATGGGGACAGAGAAATCAGCCCCAGCATTTT. Translating it yields CASSEWGQRNQPQHF. The gene calls are TRBV6-1 and TRBJ1-5; 7 nucleotides agree with TRBD1. Germline V gene data show CDR1 as MNHNS and CDR2 as SASEGT. The CDR3 totals 15 residues. V dropped 2 bases and J dropped 4; count of bases not matched to a gene: 5.

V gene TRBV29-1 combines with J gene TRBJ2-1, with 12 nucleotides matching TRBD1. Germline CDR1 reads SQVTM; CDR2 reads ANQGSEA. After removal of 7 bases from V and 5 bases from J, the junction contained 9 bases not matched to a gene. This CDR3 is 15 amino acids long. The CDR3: CSATGTGGANNEQFF. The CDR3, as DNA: TGCAGCGCTACCGGGACAGGGGGCGCAAACAATGAGCAGTTCTTC.

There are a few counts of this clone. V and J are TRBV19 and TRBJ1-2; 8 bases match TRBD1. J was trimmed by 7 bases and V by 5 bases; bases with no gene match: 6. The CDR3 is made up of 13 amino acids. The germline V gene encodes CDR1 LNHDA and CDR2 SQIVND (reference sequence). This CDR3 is CASSPDRAPGYTF. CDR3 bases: TGTGCCAGTAGTCCGGACAGGGCTCCTGGCTACACCTTC.

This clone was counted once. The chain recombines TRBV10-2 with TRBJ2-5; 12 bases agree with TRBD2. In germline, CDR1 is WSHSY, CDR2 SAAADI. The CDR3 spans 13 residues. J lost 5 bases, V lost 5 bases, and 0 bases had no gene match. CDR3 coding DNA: TGCGCCAGCAGTCTAGCGGGAGGGGAGACCCAGTACTTC. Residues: CASSLAGGETQYF.

In DNA, the CDR3 is TGTGCCTGGAGTGTAGCGGGGGGCATAGGGAACACTGAAGCTTTCTTT. Its translation: CAWSVAGGIGNTEAFF. The rearrangement links TRBV30 to TRBJ1-1; a weak D match, TRBD1 (6 bases). The V and J ends lost 0 bases and 1 base respectively, with 15 bases between them. The CDR3 contains 16 residues. The germline V gene encodes CDR1 GTSNPN and CDR2 SVGIG (reference sequence).

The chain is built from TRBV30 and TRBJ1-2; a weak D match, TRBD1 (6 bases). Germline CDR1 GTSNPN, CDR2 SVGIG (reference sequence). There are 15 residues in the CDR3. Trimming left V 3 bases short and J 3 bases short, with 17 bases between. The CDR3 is CAWRKDRQRDYGYTF. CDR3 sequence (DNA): TGTGCCTGGAGGAAGGACAGACAGAGGGACTATGGCTACACCTTC.

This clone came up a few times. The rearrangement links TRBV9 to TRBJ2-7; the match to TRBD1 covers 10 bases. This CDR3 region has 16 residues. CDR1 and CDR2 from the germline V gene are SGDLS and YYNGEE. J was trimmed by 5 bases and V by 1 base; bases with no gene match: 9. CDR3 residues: CASSVSHGTGVDEQYF. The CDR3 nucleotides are TGTGCCAGCAGCGTATCCCACGGGACAGGGGTCGACGAGCAGTACTTC.

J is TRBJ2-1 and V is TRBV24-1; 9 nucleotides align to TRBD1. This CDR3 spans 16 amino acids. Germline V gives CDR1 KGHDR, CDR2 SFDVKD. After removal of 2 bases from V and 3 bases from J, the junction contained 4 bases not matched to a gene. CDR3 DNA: TGTGCCACCAGTGATTCCGGGACAGGGTACTACAATGAGCAGTTCTTC. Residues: CATSDSGTGYYNEQFF.

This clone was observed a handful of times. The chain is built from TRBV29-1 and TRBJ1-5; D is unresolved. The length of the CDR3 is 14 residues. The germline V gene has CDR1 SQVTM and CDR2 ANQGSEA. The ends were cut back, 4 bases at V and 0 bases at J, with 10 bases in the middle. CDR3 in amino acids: CSVATSNSNQPQHF. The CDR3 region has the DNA TGCAGCGTTGCCACCAGTAATAGCAATCAGCCCCAGCATTTT.

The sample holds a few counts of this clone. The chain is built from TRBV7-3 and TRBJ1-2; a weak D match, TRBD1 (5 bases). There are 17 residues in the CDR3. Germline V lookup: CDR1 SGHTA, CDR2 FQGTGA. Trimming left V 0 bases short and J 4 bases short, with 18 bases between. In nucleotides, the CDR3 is TGTGCCAGCAGCTTAACGAAAAATACAGGAGAACTCTATGGCTACACCTTC. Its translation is CASSLTKNTGELYGYTF.

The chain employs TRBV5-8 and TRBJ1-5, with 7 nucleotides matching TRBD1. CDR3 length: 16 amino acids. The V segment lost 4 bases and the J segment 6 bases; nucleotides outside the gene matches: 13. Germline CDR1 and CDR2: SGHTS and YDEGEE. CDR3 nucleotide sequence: TGTGCCAGCAGCCCCTTGCTCACAGGGGTCGGTCAGCCCCAGCATTTT. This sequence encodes CASSPLLTGVGQPQHF.

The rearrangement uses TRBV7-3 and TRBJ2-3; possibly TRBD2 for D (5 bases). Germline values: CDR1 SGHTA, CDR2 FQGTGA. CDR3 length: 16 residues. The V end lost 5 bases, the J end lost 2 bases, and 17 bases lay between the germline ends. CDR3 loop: CASSPTLSVFTDTQYF. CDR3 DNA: TGTGCCAGCAGCCCGACCCTTAGCGTCTTCACAGATACGCAGTATTTT.

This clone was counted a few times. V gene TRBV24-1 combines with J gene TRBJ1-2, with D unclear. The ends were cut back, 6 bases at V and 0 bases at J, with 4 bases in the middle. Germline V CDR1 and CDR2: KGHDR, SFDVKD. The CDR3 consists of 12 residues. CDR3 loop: CATSSTNYGYTF. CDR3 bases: TGTGCCACCAGTTCAACTAACTATGGCTACACCTTC.

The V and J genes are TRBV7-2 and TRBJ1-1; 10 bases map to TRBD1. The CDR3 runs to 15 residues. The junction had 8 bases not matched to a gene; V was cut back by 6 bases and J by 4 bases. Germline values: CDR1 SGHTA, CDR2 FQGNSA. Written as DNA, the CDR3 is TGTGCCAGCAGGCCAGACAGGGGGCGAAGCACTGAAGCTTTCTTT. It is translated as CASRPDRGRSTEAFF.

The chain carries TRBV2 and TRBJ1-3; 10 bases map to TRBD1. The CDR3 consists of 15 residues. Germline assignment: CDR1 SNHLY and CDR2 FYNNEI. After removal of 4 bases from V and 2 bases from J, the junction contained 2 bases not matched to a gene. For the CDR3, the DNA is TGTGCCAGCAGTGGCGACAGGGGGCCTGGAAACACCATATATTTT. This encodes CASSGDRGPGNTIYF.